This TCR beta chain was observed in a study of patients and donors after allogeneic stem cell transplantation. CDR3 length: 15 amino acids. The V and J ends lost 4 bases and 0 bases respectively, with 10 bases between them. The germline V gene encodes CDR1 SEHNR and CDR2 FQNEAQ (reference sequence). Using its own MiXCR run on the RT-PCR reads, TCRdb lists one record per CDR3 protein. Of over 150,000 distinct CDR3 sequences listed, about 29% were seen once; the top ten hold 3.2%. The chain recombines TRBV7-9 with TRBJ2-1; D not resolved. Input material: blood, either unsorted or a sorted T cell fraction (not recorded which). This TCR derives from a human donor who was either an allogeneic HSCT recipient or a stem cell or donor lymphocyte infusion donor (not recorded which). It is not recorded whose cells these are; they may come from a transplant donor. The CDR3 spells CASSSVESSYNEQFF. The CDR3, as DNA: TGTGCCAGCAGCTCAGTCGAAAGCTCCTACAATGAGCAGTTCTTC.